One sample yielded the 32 T cell receptor beta chains listed below, sequenced in a study of shared clonotypes between healthy human individuals. Assay used: immunoSEQ multiplex PCR; TCRdb lists only in-frame clones, some missing. This sample has 450,000 to 500,000 clones; 60% to 85% occur once, and the top ten carry 10% to 15%. Material: PBMCs. Every receptor here comes from a middle-aged woman in good health. Some clones in this sample may be carry-over from other donors' samples.

The chain has TRBV27 and TRBJ2-3, with 7 nucleotides matching TRBD2. The germline V gene encodes CDR1 MNHEY and CDR2 SMNVEV (reference sequence). Trimming cost V 8 bases and J 3 bases; bases outside gene matches: 8. This CDR3 contains 14 residues. CDR3 sequence (DNA): TGTGCCAGCCCTCTGCGGGAGTTGACAGATACGCAGTATTTT. Protein: CASPLRELTDTQYF.

The chain carries TRBV15 and TRBJ1-5; D may be TRBD1 (5 bases). Germline V gene sequence: CDR1 LNHNV, CDR2 YYDKDF (reference sequence). V lost 0 bases and J lost 7, with 16 bases in between. This CDR3 has 16 residues. The CDR3 region is CATSRDRGGVWQPQHF. The CDR3 coding sequence is TGTGCCACCAGCAGAGATCGGGGAGGGGTATGGCAGCCCCAGCATTTT. Complete variable domain (other parts from reference TRBV15 and TRBJ1-5): DAMVIQNPRYQVTQFGKPVTLSCSQTLNHNVMYWYQQKSSQAPKLLFHYYDKDFNNEADTPDNFQSRRPNTSFCFLDIRSPGLGDTAMYLCATSRDRGGVWQPQHFGDGTRLSIL.

The rearrangement links TRBV11-2 to TRBJ2-1, with 8 bases fitting TRBD2. J was trimmed by 10 bases and V by 0 bases; bases with no gene match: 5. The CDR3 has 14 residues. CDR1 and CDR2 (germline): SGHAT, FQNNGV. The CDR3 DNA is TGTGCCAGCAGCTTAGATGTATTAGCGGGGGAGCAGTTCTTC. Translated, it gives CASSLDVLAGEQFF.

V and J are TRBV2 and TRBJ2-5, with TRBD2 identical over 10 bases. Germline assignment: CDR1 SNHLY and CDR2 FYNNEI. V trimming: 7 bases; J trimming: 4 bases; junction bases outside the gene matches: 3. This CDR3 is 13 amino acids long. CDR3 sequence (DNA): TGTGCCAGCAATATAGCGGGAGGAGAGACCCAGTACTTC. It specifies CASNIAGGETQYF.

The V gene is TRBV5-1, the J gene TRBJ1-3; a weak D match, TRBD1 (5 bases). Trimming took 0 bases from V and 0 from J, leaving 13 bases between them. Germline V CDR1 and CDR2: SGHRS, YFSETQ. This CDR3 region has 17 residues. The CDR3: CASSLGTDTYSGNTIYF. The CDR3 nucleotides read TGCGCCAGCAGCTTGGGAACGGACACCTACTCTGGAAACACCATATATTTT.

The chain carries TRBV28 and TRBJ2-7; 13 bases are a match to TRBD2. With 8 bases clipped from V and 4 bases from J, the junction kept 5 bases outside the gene matches. Germline values: CDR1 MDHEN, CDR2 SYDVKM. CDR3 length: 14 residues. The CDR3 loop reads CASQTSGRVYEQYF. The CDR3 DNA sequence: TGTGCCAGCCAAACTAGCGGGAGGGTATACGAGCAGTACTTC.

Turning to this clone: A far larger clone is only one base removed, so a read error is likely. Other nucleotide sequences from this sample produce the same CDR3. This chain joins TRBV7-3 and TRBJ2-1; no reliable D call. CDR1 and CDR2 (germline): SGHTA, FQGTGA. This CDR3 region has 11 residues. Trimming left V 0 bases short and J 6 bases short, with 0 bases between. In DNA, the CDR3 is TGTGCCAGCAGCTTAACCAATGAGCAGTTCTTC. Translation: CASSLTNEQFF.

The V call is TRBV19, the J call TRBJ2-1, with 12 positions matching TRBD2. The V and J ends lost 6 bases and 5 bases, in that order; junction bases with no gene match: 5. This CDR3 has 15 amino acids. The germline V gene has CDR1 LNHDA and CDR2 SQIVND (reference sequence). In nucleotides, the CDR3 is TGTGCCAGTAGAGGACTAGCGGGGATAAACAATGAGCAGTTCTTC. Protein sequence: CASRGLAGINNEQFF.

V is TRBV10-3 and J is TRBJ2-7; no clear D gene. Trimming shortened V by 2 bases and J by 6 bases, and 14 bases separated the two germline ends. Germline V gene sequence: CDR1 ENHRY, CDR2 SYGVKD. The CDR3 loop spans 14 amino acids. As DNA, the CDR3 is TGTGCCATCAGTGAGGCCGGATCTGAGAGCGAGCAGTACTTC. Translated: CAISEAGSESEQYF.

V is TRBV6-6 and J is TRBJ2-4; 7 bases are a match to TRBD2. Trimming removed 4 bases from V and 11 bases from J; junction bases left unmatched: 5. The V gene's germline CDR1 is MNHNY and CDR2 SVGAGI (reference sequence). The CDR3 has 12 residues. CDR3 loop: CASSLGGLLQYF. CDR3 nucleotide sequence: TGTGCCAGCAGTTTGGGAGGGTTACTTCAGTACTTC.

The chain links TRBV28 to TRBJ2-1, with TRBD2 identical over 8 bases. Germline CDR1 reads MDHEN; CDR2 reads SYDVKM. The CDR3 sequence is 14 residues long. The J segment lost 9 bases and the V segment lost 6 bases, leaving 10 bases of the junction unmatched. The CDR3 DNA reads as TGTGCCAGCAGGGACCTTTTGGCGGGGGGTGAGCAGTTCTTC. Its translation: CASRDLLAGGEQFF.

The chain couples TRBV27 to TRBJ2-7; 7 bases are shared with TRBD1. Unmatched junction bases numbered 4, after V lost 5 bases and J lost 0 bases. CDR3 length: 14 amino acids. Germline V gene data show CDR1 as MNHEY and CDR2 as SMNVEV (reference sequence). CDR3 region: CASSTTGFSYEQYF. The CDR3 DNA follows: TGTGCCAGCAGTACGACAGGGTTCTCCTACGAGCAGTACTTC.

The chain recombines TRBV7-3 with TRBJ1-2; maybe TRBD1 (5 bases). CDR3 length: 15 residues. Per the germline V gene, CDR1 is SGHTA and CDR2 is FQGTGA. V shed 1 base and J shed 5 bases, with 14 bases lying between them. CDR3 region: CASSLSQGSIYGYTF. The DNA for the CDR3 is TGTGCCAGCAGCTTAAGTCAGGGATCCATTTATGGCTACACCTTC.

This chain connects TRBV7-9 to TRBJ2-5; 7 nucleotides align to TRBD1. Trimming cost V 2 bases and J 1 base; bases outside gene matches: 4. Germline V gene sequence: CDR1 SEHNR, CDR2 FQNEAQ (reference sequence). This CDR3 contains 15 residues. This CDR3 is CASSLIKGAQETQYF. The CDR3 DNA follows: TGTGCCAGCAGCTTAATCAAGGGGGCCCAAGAGACCCAGTACTTC.

V and J are TRBV6-1 and TRBJ1-6; D is undetermined. Trimming stripped 4 bases from V and 9 bases from J, with 13 bases between. CDR3 length: 14 amino acids. The germline V gene encodes CDR1 MNHNS and CDR2 SASEGT. DNA for the CDR3: TGTGCCAGCAGTGTCGGACTGGAGGGTTCACCCCTCCACTTT. Translation: CASSVGLEGSPLHF.

This clone is a singleton in its sample. The rearrangement joins TRBV9 to TRBJ1-4; the D is unclear. The V and J ends lost 0 bases and 11 bases respectively, with 14 bases between them. The germline gives CDR1 SGDLS, CDR2 YYNGEE. CDR3 length: 14 residues. The CDR3 region is CASSVEAGSGKLFF. In nucleotides, the CDR3 is TGTGCCAGCAGCGTAGAGGCGGGTAGTGGGAAACTGTTTTTT. The full variable domain, in which reference TRBV9 and TRBJ1-4 provide the parts outside the CDR3, is DSGVTQTPKHLITATGQRVTLRCSPRSGDLSVYWYQQSLDQGLQFLIQYYNGEERAKGNILERFSAQQFPDLHSELNLSSLELGDSALYFCASSVEAGSGKLFFGSGTQLSVL.

A single count supports this clone. The V and J genes are TRBV21-1 and TRBJ2-7; the table's TRBD2 call for D was not verified on the DNA. TRBV21-1 is a pseudogene locus. CDR3 length: 13 amino acids. As DNA, the CDR3 is TGTGCCAGCATGACGGGAGAGGCCTACGAGCAGTACTTC. Translating it yields CASMTGEAYEQYF.

The J gene is TRBJ2-5, the V gene TRBV7-9; maybe TRBD1 (6 bases). The CDR3 length is 17 residues. The ends were cut back, 4 bases at V and 1 base at J, with 19 bases in the middle. Germline assignment: CDR1 SEHNR and CDR2 FQNEAQ (reference sequence). The CDR3 sequence: CASSYQQGRGPQETQYF. Written as DNA, the CDR3 is TGTGCCAGCAGCTACCAACAGGGACGGGGACCCCAAGAGACCCAGTACTTC.

V and J are TRBV4-3 and TRBJ2-5, with D unresolved. The germline V gene has CDR1 LGHNA and CDR2 YSLEER. CDR3 length: 13 residues. Trimming pared 4 bases from V and 1 base from J, leaving 7 bases between. CDR3 nucleotide sequence: TGCGCCAGCAGCCTTGGTCCCCAAGAGACCCAGTACTTC. This sequence encodes CASSLGPQETQYF.

The chain links TRBV2 to TRBJ2-7; 8 positions match TRBD2. Unmatched junction bases numbered 2, after V lost 0 bases and J lost 4 bases. The CDR3 length is 14 residues. From germline, CDR1 is SNHLY and CDR2 FYNNEI. For the CDR3, the DNA is TGTGCCAGCAGTGAAGCTAGCGGGAATTACGAGCAGTACTTC. Its protein product is CASSEASGNYEQYF.

The rearrangement joins TRBV28 to TRBJ1-1, with D unresolved. The germline gives CDR1 MDHEN, CDR2 SYDVKM. V lost 6 bases, J lost 10 bases, and 15 bases lay in between. The length of the CDR3 is 12 residues. The CDR3 is CASSKSGVGAFF. The DNA of the CDR3 is TGTGCCAGCAGCAAATCGGGAGTGGGAGCTTTCTTT.

This chain joins TRBV7-2 and TRBJ2-1; 8 bases are a match to TRBD2. Losses at the gene ends were 5 bases for V and 9 bases for J; bases not matched to a gene: 9. The germline gives CDR1 SGHTA, CDR2 FQGNSA. The length of the CDR3 is 14 residues. The CDR3 protein is CASSPSGSGSEQFF. The CDR3 DNA is TGTGCCAGCAGCCCCAGCGGGAGTGGCTCTGAGCAGTTCTTC.

This clone was seen more than once but under ten times. The V call is TRBV7-9, the J call TRBJ1-1; D gene ambiguous. The CDR3 is 14 residues long. V lost 3 bases to trimming and J lost 4 bases, with 12 bases between them. The germline V gene encodes CDR1 SEHNR and CDR2 FQNEAQ (reference sequence). In DNA, the CDR3 is TGTGCCAGCAGCTTCGTGGGCGCGGGCACTGAAGCTTTCTTT. It is translated as CASSFVGAGTEAFF.

Comments on this clone: A much larger clone differs by one base, so this may be a read error. The chain uses TRBV7-6 and TRBJ2-7; D gene unclear. Germline lookup yields CDR1 SGHVS and CDR2 FNYEAQ. The ends were cut back, 5 bases at V and 2 bases at J, with 4 bases in the middle. The CDR3 runs 11 residues. The CDR3 DNA sequence: TGTGCCAGCAGCCTAACCTACGAGCAGTACTTC. Encoded protein: CASSLTYEQYF.

On this clone itself: Other DNA variants within this sample encode the same CDR3. The chain links TRBV18 to TRBJ2-7; 10 bases agree with TRBD2. The CDR3 covers 14 residues. The trim removed 3 bases at V and 1 base at J, leaving 0 bases unmatched. CDR1 is KGHSH and CDR2 is LQKENI in the germline V gene. CDR3 DNA: TGTGCCAGCTCACCTAGCGGGAGGTCCTACGAGCAGTACTTC. Its protein product is CASSPSGRSYEQYF.

This clone was detected only a few times. V and J are TRBV2 and TRBJ2-1; TRBD2 aligns across 12 bases. CDR1 is SNHLY, CDR2 FYNNEI, per germline. Trimming removed 8 bases from V and 5 bases from J; junction bases left unmatched: 4. CDR3 length equals 14 residues. The CDR3 bases are TGTGCCAGCGGGGGACTAGCGGGTAACAATGAGCAGTTCTTC. Translation gives CASGGLAGNNEQFF.

This clone was seen ten or more times. The sample holds other DNA sequences that translate to the same CDR3. The chain uses TRBV2 and TRBJ2-1, with a tentative D call TRBD2 (5 bases). The CDR3 runs to 14 residues. The germline V and J ends were trimmed by 8 bases and 5 bases, with 16 bases remaining between them. Germline V gene data show CDR1 as SNHLY and CDR2 as FYNNEI. CDR3 region: CASFENGINNEQFF. The CDR3 DNA sequence: TGTGCCAGCTTCGAGAACGGGATCAACAATGAGCAGTTCTTC.

A remark on this clone: A far larger clone lies a single base away; this is likely a read error. The rearrangement links TRBV30 to TRBJ2-6; a possible D gene is TRBD1 (6 bases). CDR1 GTSNPN and CDR2 SVGIG come from the germline V gene (reference sequence). The CDR3 sequence is 16 residues long. This chain's CDR3 is CAWSKLWGPGANALTF. The CDR3 DNA reads TGTGCCTGGAGTAAATTATGGGGGCCTGGGGCCAACGCCCTGACTTTC.

A note on this clone: A read error may account for a junction end that differs from germline. This chain connects TRBV9 to TRBJ2-1, with a tentative D call TRBD1 (6 bases). CDR1 is SGDLS and CDR2 is YYNGEE in the germline V gene. This CDR3 spans 15 amino acids. The CDR3 is CASSVGARGSNEQFF. The CDR3 DNA reads as TGTGCCAGCAGTGTAGGGGCCAGGGGTTCGAATGAGCAGTTCTTC.

This chain joins TRBV28 and TRBJ2-1, with 7 positions matching TRBD2. Germline-derived CDR1 and CDR2 are MDHEN and SYDVKM. The V segment lost 3 bases and the J segment 0 bases; nucleotides outside the gene matches: 2. This CDR3 has 15 residues. As DNA, the CDR3 is TGTGCCAGCAGTTTCGGCGGGAGCTCCTACAATGAGCAGTTCTTC. Translated, it gives CASSFGGSSYNEQFF.

A single count supports this clone. The chain recombines TRBV7-9 with TRBJ2-7, with a possible D match to TRBD1 (5 bases). Per the germline V gene, CDR1 is SEHNR and CDR2 is FQNEAQ (reference sequence). V lost 4 bases and J lost 2, with 9 bases in between. CDR3 length equals 13 residues. CDR3 DNA sequence: TGTGCCAGCAGCTCGGACACAGCCTACGAGCAGTACTTC. This encodes CASSSDTAYEQYF.

The J gene is TRBJ1-5, the V gene TRBV27, with a weak D call TRBD1 (6 bases). Germline CDR1 MNHEY, CDR2 SMNVEV (reference sequence). V was clipped by 5 bases and J by 7 bases, with 24 bases between them. The CDR3 covers 17 residues. The CDR3 nucleotides are TGTGCCAGCAGTCCAATGGGTGTGGGGGCCCTTATGCAGCCCCAGCATTTT. Translating it yields CASSPMGVGALMQPQHF.